Described below is a single TCR beta chain sequence and its context. Its target is unknown. The germline V and J ends were trimmed by 5 bases and 4 bases, with 15 bases remaining between them. The CDR3 is 14 amino acids. In germline, CDR1 is SGHAT, CDR2 FQNNGV. This entry is derived from a study of T cells after yellow fever vaccination. The study, taken as a whole, reports: The booster response re-showed most primary clones: approximately 95% CD4, approximately 85% CD8.

TCRdb passed the 5' RACE reads through MiXCR, listing each CDR3 protein once. The sample holds 150,000 to 200,000 distinct CDR3 sequences, about 11% seen once. The sample in question was CD8+ T cells sorted from PBMCs, obtained 15 days after the yellow fever booster vaccination. The clonotype originates from a man between 18 and 35 years old who received the YFV17D yellow fever vaccine. V and J are TRBV11-2 and TRBJ2-7, with D possibly being TRBD2 (7 bases). CDR3 protein: CASSHPGGQYEQYF. CDR3 nucleotides: TGTGCCAGCAGCCACCCCGGGGGGCAGTACGAGCAGTACTTC. The variable domain in full, with the rest retrieved from reference TRBV11-2 and TRBJ2-7, is EAGVAQSPRYKIIEKRQSVAFWCNPISGHATLYWYQQILGQGPKLLIQFQNNGVVDDSQLPKDRFSAERLKGVDSTLKIQPAKLEDSAVYLCASSHPGGQYEQYFGPGTRLTVT.